The clone carrying this TCR beta chain was detected once. Categorization into cohorts depended on clinical history that participants reported. Germline values: CDR1 SGHRS, CDR2 YFSETQ. J was trimmed by 10 bases and V by 4 bases; bases with no gene match: 6. The CDR3 loop spans 13 amino acids. This sample stems from a study of blood T cell repertoires in COVID-19. In the original workflow: Scientists estimated how many nucleated cells there were by amplifying reference gene primers. The assay was immunoSEQ multiplex PCR, and TCRdb's table has in-frame clones only and misses some. That table is the source of V, J and clone size, and D and trimming were worked out from the DNA. The sample has 95,000 to 150,000 clones, less than 90% seen once.

This chain joins TRBV5-1 and TRBJ2-1; 9 bases agree with TRBD1. Sequencing was carried out using PBMCs or T cells enriched from blood (not recorded which). This clonotype originated in a woman aged 25 to 39 who had recovered from COVID-19. As DNA, the CDR3 is TGCGCCAGCAGCGTCACAGGGGGCCACGAGCAGTTCTTC. Translated: CASSVTGGHEQFF.